Sequencing of this T cell receptor (beta chain) was carried out in a study of Ad26.COV2.S vaccination and SARS-CoV-2 variants (dated by TCRdb to the early 2020s). Background for the entire study: Donors in the vaccine arm were drawn from COV1001, a multicentre, randomized, double-blind, placebo-controlled phase I-IIa trial testing Ad26.COV2.S in healthy adults. Dosing of Ad26.COV2.S was intramuscular, at either 5x10^10 or 1x10^11 viral particles, delivered as one shot or as two shots spaced 56 days apart. Sequencing of the TCRbeta repertoire served to evaluate the specificity and breadth of SARS-CoV-2-reactive T cell receptors following Ad26.COV2.S vaccination. The TCR-sequenced set comprised approximately 32 samples: approximately 19 Ad26.COV2.S vaccine recipients, 5 placebo recipients and 8 SARS-CoV-2 convalescent individuals. Trial participants were randomized into five groups of five, in which low-dose or high-dose Ad26.COV2.S was given once or twice, or placebo was given on both occasions. Investigators did not know the trial group allocation while performing experiments and assessing outcomes. Study-level results and caveats: Compared with placebo recipients, Ad26.COV2.S recipients showed higher spike-specific TCR breadth (P = 0.0014). According to the authors, total T cell responses may have been underestimated by the TCR breadth and depth analyses. Vaccine and placebo recipients had comparable non-spike TCR breadth, which fits with the vaccine containing only spike. Substantial breadth of spike-specific CD8+ and CD4+ T cell responses was reported after vaccination. The study lacked the statistical power to compare responses across vaccine doses or regimens.

The immunoSEQ Assay was the method used to sequence TCRbeta CDR3 regions. After extraction, genomic DNA underwent amplification by bias-controlled multiplex PCR, followed by high-throughput sequencing. The study's own analysis went as follows. To quantify the absolute abundance of every unique TCRbeta CDR3 region, sequences were collapsed and filtered. T cell fraction was estimated by normalizing TCRbeta template counts to usable DNA, which was measured by amplifying reference genes present in all nucleated cells. Repertoire TCRs were annotated as SARS-CoV-2-specific by exact matching of V gene, CDR3 amino acid sequence and J gene to a known reactive TCR set. MIRA supplied the reference SARS-CoV-2 TCR set, which was filtered for enrichment in COVID-19-positive ImmuneCODE repertoires so that public or cross-reactive TCRs were removed. Using the MIRA antigens, annotated TCRs were further analysed by specific ORF or by position within an ORF. Breadth was defined as annotated unique rearrangements over total unique productive rearrangements; depth was the summed frequency of those rearrangements. Two-sided Wilcoxon rank-sum tests were applied when comparing TCR breadth between groups. The clones in this table, taken by TCRdb from immuneACCESS, are in-frame only. Not every clone is retained; where verified, under half of the shortfall comes from an unresolved V gene, and the cause of the rest is unknown. V and J calls and clone size are given by that table; D and trimming were obtained from the DNA. The sample records about 350,000 clones, roughly nine tenths of which are singletons. The ten largest clones capture 6.4% of the sample.

To note about this clone: The specificity of this receptor is unknown. Base qualities were left out, and no much larger clone turns up one base away.

The treatment or condition label corresponds to: some 20 received Ad26.COV2.S at low or high dose, single or two shots; roughly five received placebo; per-sample allocation not given. For vaccine and placebo recipients, repertoires were sequenced using samples collected on day 63 after the first injection. Between 29 July and 7 August 2020, Cohort 1b enrolled about 27 adults aged 18-55 years at one site in Boston, USA. As a vaccine, Ad26.COV2.S was a replication-incompetent adenovirus type 26 vector that expressed a prefusion-stabilized SARS-CoV-2 spike protein derived from the original Wuhan strain. The sequence came from a person aged 18 to 59 who received the Ad26.COV2.S COVID-19 vaccine or a placebo. The source was peripheral blood, collected in a trial of Ad26.COV2.S vaccine versus placebo.

The CDR3 corresponds to CASSQDRTDANSPLHF. DNA sequence: TGCGCCAGCAGCCAAGATCGGACAGACGCCAATTCACCCCTCCACTTT. Here the chain combines TRBV4-3 and TRBJ1-6; a tentative D match to TRBD1 spans 6 bases. The CDR3 runs 16 amino acids, cysteine and phenylalanine included. The CDR3 DNA has 48 bases and is translated from base 1. The germline V gene specifies LGHNA as CDR1 and YSLEER as CDR2. V is reduced by 0 bases and J by 7 bases, leaving a spacing of 13 bases between them.